Listed here is a single TCR beta chain. The entry originates in a study of T cell responses to AZD1222 COVID-19 vaccine. Produced via immunoSEQ multiplex PCR; TCRdb's table is partial and in-frame only. The repertoire holds roughly 180,000 clones, with about 90% as singletons. CDR1 is MNHEY and CDR2 is SMNVEV in the germline V gene (reference sequence). Trimming at V came to 0 bases and at J to 10 bases, leaving 5 bases not matched to a gene. This CDR3 is 15 amino acids long. This sample comprised peripheral blood, obtained 28 days after the second AZD1222 dose. This clonotype originated in an adult who received the AZD1222 COVID-19 vaccine. This chain joins TRBV27 and TRBJ1-6; 8 bases are shared with TRBD1. The CDR3 reads CASSLSDRARSPLHF. The CDR3 DNA follows: TGTGCCAGCAGTTTATCGGACAGGGCAAGGTCACCCCTCCACTTT.